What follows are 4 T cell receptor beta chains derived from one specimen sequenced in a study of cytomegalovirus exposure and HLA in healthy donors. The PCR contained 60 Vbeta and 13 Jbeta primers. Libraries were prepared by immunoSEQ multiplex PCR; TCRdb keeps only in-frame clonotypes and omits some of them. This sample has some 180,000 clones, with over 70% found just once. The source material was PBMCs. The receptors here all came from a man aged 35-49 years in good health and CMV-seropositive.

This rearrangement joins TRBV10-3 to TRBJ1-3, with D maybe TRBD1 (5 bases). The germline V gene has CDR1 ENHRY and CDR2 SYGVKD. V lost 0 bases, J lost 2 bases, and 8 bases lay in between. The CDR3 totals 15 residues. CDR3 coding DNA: TGTGCCATCAGTGAGTCTGGGGCCACTGGAAACACCATATATTTT. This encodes CAISESGATGNTIYF.

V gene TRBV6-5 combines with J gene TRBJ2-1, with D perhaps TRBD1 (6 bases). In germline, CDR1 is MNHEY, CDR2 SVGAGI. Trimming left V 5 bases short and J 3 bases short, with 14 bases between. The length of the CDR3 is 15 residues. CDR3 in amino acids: CASSLRTASYNEQFF. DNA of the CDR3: TGTGCCAGCAGTCTACGGACAGCCAGCTACAATGAGCAGTTCTTC.

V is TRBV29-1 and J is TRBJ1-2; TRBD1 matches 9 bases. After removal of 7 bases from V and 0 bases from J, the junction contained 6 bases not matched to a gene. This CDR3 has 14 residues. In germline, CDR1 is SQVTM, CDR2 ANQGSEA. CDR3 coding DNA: TGCAGCGCCACCGACAGGGGGGCTAACTATGGCTACACCTTC. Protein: CSATDRGANYGYTF. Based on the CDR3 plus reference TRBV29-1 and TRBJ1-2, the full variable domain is SAVISQKPSRDICQRGTSLTIQCQVDSQVTMMFWYRQQPGQSLTLIATANQGSEATYESGFVIDKFPISRPNLTFSTLTVSNMSPEDSSIYLCSATDRGANYGYTFGSGTRLTVV.

CDR3 amino acids: CASSLEVLAEEGDTQYF. The CDR3 nucleotides read TGTGCCAGCAGCTTAGAAGTACTAGCGGAGGAGGGAGATACGCAGTATTTT. This chain uses TRBV11-2 with TRBJ2-3; 8 bases match TRBD2. After removal of 0 bases from V and 5 bases from J, the junction contained 10 bases not matched to a gene. CDR3 length: 17 amino acids. The germline V gene encodes CDR1 SGHAT and CDR2 FQNNGV.